What follows describes a single TCR beta chain. Its antigen is not known. In the PCR, 60 Vbeta and 13 Jbeta primers were used. The table came from immunoSEQ multiplex PCR; TCRdb's copy has only in-frame clones and leaves some out. The sample holds some 72,000 clones. This sample was included in a study of cytomegalovirus exposure and HLA in healthy donors. Whole-study results and caveats: It was reportedly the case that the classifier diagnosed cytomegalovirus status with high specificity and sensitivity. Some public TCRs appeared in many individuals, while most sequences were rare. It was likely that a cluster of highly shared sequence variants was a sequencing artifact.

The CDR3 is 13 amino acids. Trimming removed 0 bases from V and 8 bases from J, with 9 bases in between. CDR1 is SGHTS, CDR2 YDEGEE, per germline. The chain employs TRBV5-8 and TRBJ2-1; D is unresolved. This clonotype was sampled from a man between 25 and 39 years old in good health and CMV-seronegative. The sequencing sample was made of PBMCs. CDR3 protein: CASSLDLDDEQFF. DNA for the CDR3: TGTGCCAGCAGCTTGGATCTAGATGATGAGCAGTTCTTC.